A single sample gave rise to the 14 T cell receptor beta chains below, sequenced in a study of naive and memory T cell subsets. Both TRBC1 and TRBC2 were covered by a beta constant-region primer of two equimolar oligonucleotides. One entry per CDR3 protein, called by TCRdb with MiXCR from the UMI-ligation and nested PCR reads. This sample carries some 85,000 distinct CDR3 sequences, around 14% of them seen once, and the ten largest clones take 0.75% to 0.95%. The sample was central memory CD4+ T cells from blood. These receptor sequences come from a human donor in good health.

The chain links TRBV4-1 to TRBJ2-7; D remains unclear. The germline gives CDR1 MGHRA, CDR2 YSYEKL. V was trimmed by 4 bases and J by 3 bases, leaving 10 bases between them. This CDR3 has 13 residues. In DNA, the CDR3 is TGCGCCAGCAGCCCGACTTGGGGCTACGAGCAGTACTTC. Protein product: CASSPTWGYEQYF.

Many counts were recorded for this clonotype. The chain has TRBV6-2 or TRBV6-3 and TRBJ2-1; D perhaps matches TRBD2 (5 bases). Trimming shortened V by 6 bases and J by 5 bases, and 11 bases separated the two germline ends. CDR3 length: 13 residues. Germline assignment: CDR1 MNHEY and CDR2 SVGEGT. CDR3 in DNA: TGTGCCAGCAGCTCCGTCGGGAACAATGAGCAGTTCTTC. Translation: CASSSVGNNEQFF.

The chain recombines TRBV27 with TRBJ1-4, with TRBD1 as a possible D gene (5 bases). Per germline, CDR1 MNHEY and CDR2 SMNVEV (reference sequence). This CDR3 spans 18 amino acids. Between the trimmed V and J ends, which lost 3 bases and 0 bases, there was a span of 17 bases. The CDR3 DNA reads TGTGCCAGCAGTTTCCGGGGGGTTCCAGGCGCAACTAATGAAAAACTGTTTTTT. It specifies CASSFRGVPGATNEKLFF.

This clonotype was detected a few times. The chain is built from TRBV7-7 and TRBJ2-1, with a tentative D call TRBD2 (6 bases). V lost 1 base and J lost 8, with 12 bases in between. The CDR3 has 14 amino acids. Germline assignment: CDR1 SSHAT and CDR2 FNYEAQ (reference sequence). The CDR3 here is CASSLGGTKDEQFF. The CDR3 DNA follows: TGTGCCAGCAGCTTAGGCGGGACCAAAGATGAGCAGTTCTTC.

The gene calls are TRBV15 and TRBJ1-5; D is unresolved. Germline CDR1 reads LNHNV; CDR2 reads YYDKDF (reference sequence). The CDR3 length is 15 residues. Trimming left V 0 bases short and J 1 base short, with 7 bases between. For the CDR3, the DNA is TGTGCCACCAGCAGAGACGCGAAGAGCAATCAGCCCCAGCATTTT. Translating it yields CATSRDAKSNQPQHF.

The chain has TRBV11-2 and TRBJ2-1, with 12 positions matching TRBD2. Per the germline V gene, CDR1 is SGHAT and CDR2 is FQNNGV. CDR3 length: 17 amino acids. Trimming at V came to 3 bases and at J to 7 bases, leaving 10 bases not matched to a gene. The CDR3 region is CASSLRSGLAGGNEQFF. CDR3 DNA sequence: TGTGCCAGCAGCTTGAGGTCGGGACTAGCGGGTGGAAATGAGCAGTTCTTC. Full variable domain (missing parts from reference TRBV11-2 and TRBJ2-1): EAGVAQSPRYKIIEKRQSVAFWCNPISGHATLYWYQQILGQGPKLLIQFQNNGVVDDSQLPKDRFSAERLKGVDSTLKIQPAKLEDSAVYLCASSLRSGLAGGNEQFFGPGTRLTVL.

The chain joins TRBV2 to TRBJ1-2; the D is unclear. The CDR3 is 15 amino acids. Trimming shortened V by 3 bases and J by 4 bases, and 15 bases separated the two germline ends. CDR1 is SNHLY and CDR2 is FYNNEI in the germline V gene. The CDR3 loop is CASSDPQFARYGYTF. The CDR3, as DNA: TGTGCCAGCAGTGATCCGCAGTTTGCCCGCTATGGCTACACCTTC.

Turning to this clonotype: This may be a read error: a much more frequent sequence differs by one nucleotide. The gene calls are TRBV2 and TRBJ1-1; D may be TRBD1 (5 bases). The germline V gene encodes CDR1 SNHLY and CDR2 FYNNEI. Trimming stripped 4 bases from V and 1 base from J, with 10 bases between. This CDR3 is built from 14 residues. The CDR3 reads CASSGRQRNTEAFF. The DNA of the CDR3 is TGTGCCAGCAGTGGAAGACAGAGGAACACTGAAGCTTTCTTT.

The chain uses TRBV10-3 and TRBJ2-1; TRBD2 agrees at 7 bases. Trimming at V came to 4 bases and at J to 6 bases, leaving 6 bases not matched to a gene. The V gene's germline CDR1 is ENHRY and CDR2 SYGVKD. The CDR3 loop spans 14 amino acids. CDR3 protein: CAISVQRDRNEQFF. As DNA, the CDR3 is TGTGCCATCAGTGTCCAGCGGGACCGCAATGAGCAGTTCTTC.

This clonotype has just a few counts. This chain connects TRBV11-2 to TRBJ2-1; D is possibly TRBD1 (6 bases). Germline CDR1 is SGHAT and CDR2 is FQNNGV. The CDR3 contains 14 residues. Trimming stripped 3 bases from V and 4 bases from J, with 10 bases between. As DNA, the CDR3 is TGTGCCAGCAGCTTGACAGGATTATACAATGAGCAGTTCTTC. Protein: CASSLTGLYNEQFF.

This clonotype was observed at least ten times. This sequence joins TRBV4-1 and TRBJ2-3, with TRBD2 identical over 7 bases. The CDR3 loop spans 15 amino acids. The junction had 5 bases not matched to a gene; V was cut back by 4 bases and J by 1 base. The germline CDR1 and CDR2 sequences are MGHRA and YSYEKL. The chain's CDR3 is CASSPGTIRTDTQYF. CDR3 bases: TGCGCCAGCAGCCCAGGGACTATTCGCACAGATACGCAGTATTTT.

The V gene is TRBV24-1, the J gene TRBJ2-1, with no clear D. V lost 3 bases to trimming and J lost 3 bases, with 11 bases between them. CDR3 length: 15 amino acids. Looked up from germline, CDR1 is KGHDR and CDR2 is SFDVKD. CDR3 sequence reads: CATSDPQTRYNEQFF. CDR3 nucleotide sequence: TGTGCCACCAGTGATCCACAGACACGCTACAATGAGCAGTTCTTC.

This clonotype was detected a few times. The chain is built from TRBV6-2 or TRBV6-3 and TRBJ2-3, with 10 nucleotides matching TRBD2. V shed 7 bases, J shed 2 bases, and the junction held 9 bases outside the gene matches. CDR3 size: 16 residues. The germline V gene encodes CDR1 MNHEY and CDR2 SVGEGT. The CDR3 protein is CASNPGSGRDTDTQYF. The CDR3 DNA follows: TGTGCCAGCAACCCAGGCAGCGGGAGGGACACAGATACGCAGTATTTT.

V and J are TRBV6-5 and TRBJ1-2; the D gene is possibly TRBD1 (5 bases). CDR1 is MNHEY and CDR2 is SVGAGI in the germline V gene. CDR3 length equals 14 residues. V was pared by 2 bases and J by 3 bases, with 10 bases between. CDR3 sequence: CASSYGRGHYGYTF. The DNA for the CDR3 is TGTGCCAGCAGTTACGGGAGGGGTCACTATGGCTACACCTTC.